The subject of this entry is one TCR beta chain. Germline V gene lookup returns CDR1 LGHNA and CDR2 YNFKEQ. The CDR3 totals 16 residues. The V and J ends lost 4 bases and 7 bases respectively, with 20 bases between them. Time point denoted: newly diagnosed GD, antithyroid drugs for less than 3 months. Generation of the TCR library employed RNA extracted from PBMCs. The data were obtained in a study of regulatory T cells in long-lasting Graves disease. Assembly of TCR beta libraries relied on iRepertoire HTBI primers together with Arm-PCR of CDR3 regions. One entry per CDR3 protein results from TCRdb running MiXCR on the multiplex PCR reads. The table lists some 220,000 distinct CDR3 sequences, approximately 18% of them singletons. The sample was also reused in another study, on T cells in Graves' hyperthyroidism and ophthalmopathy.

The sample was peripheral blood mononuclear cells (PBMCs), taken at new diagnosis, from a patient treated with antithyroid drugs. The sequence was obtained from a woman aged 30 to 39 with Graves disease. The J gene is TRBJ2-1, the V gene TRBV4-2; a weak D match, TRBD1 (6 bases). Here the CDR3 DNA reads TGTGCCAGCAGCCCCACCGCAGCGGCAAGGGGGAATGAGCAGTTCTTC. Its translation is CASSPTAAARGNEQFF.